This T cell receptor beta chain stems from a study of cytomegalovirus exposure and HLA in healthy donors. Germline V gene lookup returns CDR1 WSHSY and CDR2 SAAADI. Trimming left V 0 bases short and J 4 bases short, with 9 bases between. The CDR3 is 14 amino acids. Overall study findings and caveats: Analyzed later, most CMV-associated TCR beta chains appeared HLA-restricted. As was reported, the classifier diagnosed cytomegalovirus status with high specificity and sensitivity. Certain indistinguishable V segments, among them TRBV6-2 and TRBV6-3, were excluded. Likely technical artifact: a cluster of highly shared sequence variants.

The study ran its PCR with 60 Vbeta and 13 Jbeta primers. TCRdb keeps only in-frame clones here, not all; method: immunoSEQ multiplex PCR. The sample contains roughly 150,000 clones, 80% of which appear only once. As for this clone: Its antigen is currently unknown.

The J gene is TRBJ1-2, the V gene TRBV10-2; no reliable D call. This receptor was identified in a male donor in good health and CMV-seronegative. The sample taken for sequencing was PBMCs. The CDR3 reads CASSESGSTYGYTF. The CDR3 DNA reads as TGCGCCAGCAGTGAGTCGGGCAGCACCTATGGCTACACCTTC.